This TCR beta chain comes out of a study of blood T cell repertoires in COVID-19. CDR1 SGHAT and CDR2 FQNNGV come from the germline V gene. The CDR3 runs 14 residues. V was clipped by 2 bases and J by 2 bases; unmatched bases: 0. Sequencing was performed with immunoSEQ multiplex PCR; in TCRdb, only in-frame clones are kept and a portion is missing. This sample has 300,000 or so clones; 86% occur once, and the top ten carry 3.5% to 4.5%. Across roughly 25 US areas, participants ranged in age from roughly 18 to 95 years. Input material: PBMCs or T cells enriched from blood (not recorded which). The chain couples TRBV11-2 to TRBJ2-5, with TRBD2 matching 9 bases. The sequence derives from a woman aged 40 to 50 with acute COVID-19. Here the CDR3 reads CASSLLAGQETQYF. CDR3 DNA sequence: TGTGCCAGCAGCTTACTAGCGGGACAAGAGACCCAGTACTTC.